This TCR beta chain was recorded in a study of cytomegalovirus exposure and HLA in healthy donors. Study-wide results and caveats: A few CMV-associated chains were confirmed in vitro to be specific for CMV antigens. When a later analysis was performed, an Asian-associated ancestry cluster reportedly had fewer N-insertions than the approximately 690-donor mean. Donors were assumed by presence/absence analyses to have roughly uniform sequencing depth. Overall, around 150 TCR beta chains were annotated as cytomegalovirus-associated.

Comments on this clone: The antigen is undetermined.

PCR employed 60 Vbeta and 13 Jbeta primers. Using immunoSEQ multiplex PCR, the repertoire was profiled, and TCRdb retains in-frame clones only, with some absent. The sample lists about 160,000 clones, about 64% occurring once. V gave up 4 bases and J gave up 2 bases, with 14 bases separating them. CDR1 and CDR2 (germline): MGHRA, YSYEKL. The CDR3 totals 15 residues. This chain connects TRBV4-1 to TRBJ1-2; D perhaps matches TRBD1 (6 bases). This sequence originates from an older woman in good health and CMV-seropositive. The sequencing sample was made of PBMCs. CDR3 nucleotide sequence: TGCGCCAGCAGCCTAGAGGGGACATCAAACTATGGCTACACCTTC. It codes for CASSLEGTSNYGYTF.